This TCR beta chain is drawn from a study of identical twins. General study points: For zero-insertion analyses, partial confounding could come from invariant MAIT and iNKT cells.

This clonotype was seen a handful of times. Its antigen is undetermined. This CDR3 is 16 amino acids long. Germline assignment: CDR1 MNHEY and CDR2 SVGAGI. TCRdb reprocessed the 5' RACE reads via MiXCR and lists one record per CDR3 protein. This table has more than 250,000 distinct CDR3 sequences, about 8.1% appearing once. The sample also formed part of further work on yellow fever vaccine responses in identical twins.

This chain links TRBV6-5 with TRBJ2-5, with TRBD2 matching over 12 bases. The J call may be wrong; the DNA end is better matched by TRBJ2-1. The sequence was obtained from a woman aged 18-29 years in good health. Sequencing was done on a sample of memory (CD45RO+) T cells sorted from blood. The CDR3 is CASSFQLAGGPETQFF. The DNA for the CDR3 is TGTGCCAGCAGTTTCCAGCTAGCGGGGGGGCCAGAGACCCAGTTCTTC.